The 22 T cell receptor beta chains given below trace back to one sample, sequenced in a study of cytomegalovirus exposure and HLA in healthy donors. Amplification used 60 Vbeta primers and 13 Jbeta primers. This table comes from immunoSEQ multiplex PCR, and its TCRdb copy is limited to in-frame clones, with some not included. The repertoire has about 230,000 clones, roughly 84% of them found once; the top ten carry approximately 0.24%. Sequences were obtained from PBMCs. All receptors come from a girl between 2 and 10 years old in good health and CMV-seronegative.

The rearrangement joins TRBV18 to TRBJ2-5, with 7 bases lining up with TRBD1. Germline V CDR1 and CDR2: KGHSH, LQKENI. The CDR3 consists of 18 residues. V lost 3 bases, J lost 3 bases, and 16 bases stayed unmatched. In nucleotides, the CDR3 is TGTGCCAGCTCACCGACTCGACAGAGGGGGCGAAGTAAAGAGACCCAGTACTTC. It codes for CASSPTRQRGRSKETQYF.

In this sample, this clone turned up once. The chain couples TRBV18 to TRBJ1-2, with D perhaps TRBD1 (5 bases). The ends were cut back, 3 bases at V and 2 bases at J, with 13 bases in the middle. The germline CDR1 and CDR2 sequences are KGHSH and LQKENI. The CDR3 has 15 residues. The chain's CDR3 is CASSPMTASNYGYTF. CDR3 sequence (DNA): TGTGCCAGCTCACCTATGACAGCCTCAAACTATGGCTACACCTTC. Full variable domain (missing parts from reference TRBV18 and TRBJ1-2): NAGVMQNPRHLVRRRGQEARLRCSPMKGHSHVYWYRQLPEEGLKFMVYLQKENIIDESGMPKERFSAEFPKEGPSILRIQQVVRGDSAAYFCASSPMTASNYGYTFGSGTRLTVV.

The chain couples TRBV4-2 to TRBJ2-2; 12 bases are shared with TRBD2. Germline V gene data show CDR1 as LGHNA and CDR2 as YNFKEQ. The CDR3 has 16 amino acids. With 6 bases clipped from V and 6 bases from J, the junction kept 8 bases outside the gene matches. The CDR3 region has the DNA TGTGCCAGCAGTCAGACTAGCGGGGGTTCCTCCGGGGAGCTGTTTTTT. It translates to CASSQTSGGSSGELFF.

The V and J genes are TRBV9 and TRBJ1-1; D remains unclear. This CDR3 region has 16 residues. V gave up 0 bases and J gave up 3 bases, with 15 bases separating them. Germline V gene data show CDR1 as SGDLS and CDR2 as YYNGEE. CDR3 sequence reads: CASSVVQGMGDTEAFF. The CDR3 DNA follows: TGTGCCAGCAGCGTAGTTCAAGGGATGGGAGACACTGAAGCTTTCTTT.

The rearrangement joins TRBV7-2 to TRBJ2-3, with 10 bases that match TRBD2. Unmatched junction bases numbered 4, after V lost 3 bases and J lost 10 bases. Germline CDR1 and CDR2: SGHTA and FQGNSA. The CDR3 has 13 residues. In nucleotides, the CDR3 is TGTGCCAGCAGCTTGGAGCGGGGGGGCGCGCAGTATTTT. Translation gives CASSLERGGAQYF.

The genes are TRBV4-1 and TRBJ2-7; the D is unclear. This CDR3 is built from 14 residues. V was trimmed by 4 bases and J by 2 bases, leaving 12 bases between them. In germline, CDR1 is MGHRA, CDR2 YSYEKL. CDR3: CASSLANGAYEQYF. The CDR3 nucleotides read TGCGCCAGCAGCCTGGCGAACGGAGCCTACGAGCAGTACTTC.

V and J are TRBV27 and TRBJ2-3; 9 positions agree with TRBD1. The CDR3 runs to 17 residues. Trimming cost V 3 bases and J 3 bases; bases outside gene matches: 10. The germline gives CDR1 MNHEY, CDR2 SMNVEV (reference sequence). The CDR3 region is CASSFLLTGGTTDTQYF. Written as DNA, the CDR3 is TGTGCCAGCAGTTTCCTTTTAACAGGGGGCACAACAGATACGCAGTATTTT.

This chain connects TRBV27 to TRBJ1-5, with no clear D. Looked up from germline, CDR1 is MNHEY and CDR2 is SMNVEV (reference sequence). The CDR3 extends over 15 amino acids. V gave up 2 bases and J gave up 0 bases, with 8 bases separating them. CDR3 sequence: CASSLERYSNQPQHF. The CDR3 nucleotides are TGTGCCAGCAGTTTAGAGCGGTATAGCAATCAGCCCCAGCATTTT.

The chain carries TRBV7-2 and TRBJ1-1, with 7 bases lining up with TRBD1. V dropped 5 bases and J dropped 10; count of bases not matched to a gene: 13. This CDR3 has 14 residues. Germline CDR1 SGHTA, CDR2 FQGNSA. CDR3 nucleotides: TGTGCCAGCAGCCCAGGGGGTGGGGGGTCCGTAGCTTTCTTT. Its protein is CASSPGGGGSVAFF. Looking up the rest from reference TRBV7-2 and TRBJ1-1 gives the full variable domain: GAGVSQSPSNKVTEKGKDVELRCDPISGHTALYWYRQSLGQGLEFLIYFQGNSAPDKSGLPSDRFSAERTGGSVSTLTIQRTQQEDSAVYLCASSPGGGGSVAFFGQGTRLTVV.

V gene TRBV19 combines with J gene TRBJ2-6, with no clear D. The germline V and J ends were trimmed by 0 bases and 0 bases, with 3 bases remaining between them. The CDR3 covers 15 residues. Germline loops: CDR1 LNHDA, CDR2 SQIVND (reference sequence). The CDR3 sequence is CASSIESSGANVLTF. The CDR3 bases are TGTGCCAGTAGTATAGAGAGCTCTGGGGCCAACGTCCTGACTTTC.

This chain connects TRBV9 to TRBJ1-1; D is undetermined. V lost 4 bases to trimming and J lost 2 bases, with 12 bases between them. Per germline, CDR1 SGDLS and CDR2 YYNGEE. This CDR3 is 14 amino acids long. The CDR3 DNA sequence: TGTGCCAGCAGCATCGGGGTACCCAACACTGAAGCTTTCTTT. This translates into CASSIGVPNTEAFF.

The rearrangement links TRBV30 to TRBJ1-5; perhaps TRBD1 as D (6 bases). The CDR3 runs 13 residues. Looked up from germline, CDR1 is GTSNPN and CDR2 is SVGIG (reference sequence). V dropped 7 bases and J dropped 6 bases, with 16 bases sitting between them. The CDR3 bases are TGTGCCTCGGCCTCGGGGGGCACTCAGCCCCAGCATTTT. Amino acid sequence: CASASGGTQPQHF.

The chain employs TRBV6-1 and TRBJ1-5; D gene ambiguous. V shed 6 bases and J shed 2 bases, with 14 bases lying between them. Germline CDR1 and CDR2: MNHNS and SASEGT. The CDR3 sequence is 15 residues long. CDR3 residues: CASSETDFGNQPQHF. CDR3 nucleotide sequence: TGTGCCAGCAGCGAAACAGATTTCGGCAATCAGCCCCAGCATTTT.

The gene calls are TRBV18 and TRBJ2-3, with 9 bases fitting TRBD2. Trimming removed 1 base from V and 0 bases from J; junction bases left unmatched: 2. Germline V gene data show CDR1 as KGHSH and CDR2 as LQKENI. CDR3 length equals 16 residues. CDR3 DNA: TGTGCCAGCTCACCACTAGCGGGGGTTAGCACAGATACGCAGTATTTT. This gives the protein CASSPLAGVSTDTQYF.

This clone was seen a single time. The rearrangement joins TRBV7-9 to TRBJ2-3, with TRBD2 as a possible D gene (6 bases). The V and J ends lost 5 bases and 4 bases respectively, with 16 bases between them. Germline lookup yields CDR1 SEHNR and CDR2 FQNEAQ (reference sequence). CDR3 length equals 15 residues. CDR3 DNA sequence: TGTGCCAGCAGCCGCTCGGCCGGGAGACCAGATACGCAGTATTTT. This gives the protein CASSRSAGRPDTQYF.

The CDR3 region has the DNA TGTGCCAGCAAGGGGACTAGCGGGGGGGCTAAGTTCTTC. It is translated as CASKGTSGGAKFF. The gene calls are TRBV2 and TRBJ2-1; TRBD2 agrees at 16 bases. The CDR3 sequence is 13 residues long. V dropped 7 bases and J dropped 14; count of bases not matched to a gene: 5. The germline V gene has CDR1 SNHLY and CDR2 FYNNEI.

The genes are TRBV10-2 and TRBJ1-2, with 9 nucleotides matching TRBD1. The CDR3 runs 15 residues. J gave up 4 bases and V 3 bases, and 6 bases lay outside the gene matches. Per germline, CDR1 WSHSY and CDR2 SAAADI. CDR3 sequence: CASSEYRGQSYGYTF. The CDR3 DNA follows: TGCGCCAGCAGTGAATACAGGGGGCAAAGCTATGGCTACACCTTC.

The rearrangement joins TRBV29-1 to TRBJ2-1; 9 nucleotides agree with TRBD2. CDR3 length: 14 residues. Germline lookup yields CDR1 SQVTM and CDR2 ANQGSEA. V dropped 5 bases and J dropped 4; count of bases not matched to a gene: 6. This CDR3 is CSVLPAGGYNEQFF. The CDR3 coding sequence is TGCAGCGTTTTGCCCGCGGGAGGGTACAATGAGCAGTTCTTC.

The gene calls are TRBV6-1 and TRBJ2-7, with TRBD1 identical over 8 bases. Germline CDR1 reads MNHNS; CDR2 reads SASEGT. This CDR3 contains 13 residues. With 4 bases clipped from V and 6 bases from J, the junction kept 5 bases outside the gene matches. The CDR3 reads CASSADRVGEQYF. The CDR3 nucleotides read TGTGCCAGCAGTGCGGACAGGGTAGGCGAGCAGTACTTC.

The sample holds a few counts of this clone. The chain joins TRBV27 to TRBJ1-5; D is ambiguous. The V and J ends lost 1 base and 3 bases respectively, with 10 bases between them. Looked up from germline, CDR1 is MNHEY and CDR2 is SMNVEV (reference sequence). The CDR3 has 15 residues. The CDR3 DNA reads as TGTGCCAGCAGTTTATTCCGGGGAGACAATCAGCCCCAGCATTTT. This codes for CASSLFRGDNQPQHF.

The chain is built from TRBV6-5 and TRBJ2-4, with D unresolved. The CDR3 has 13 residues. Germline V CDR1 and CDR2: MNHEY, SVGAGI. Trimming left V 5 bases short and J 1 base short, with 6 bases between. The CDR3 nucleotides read TGTGCCAGCAGTGAACAGGCCAAAAACATTCAGTACTTC. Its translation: CASSEQAKNIQYF.

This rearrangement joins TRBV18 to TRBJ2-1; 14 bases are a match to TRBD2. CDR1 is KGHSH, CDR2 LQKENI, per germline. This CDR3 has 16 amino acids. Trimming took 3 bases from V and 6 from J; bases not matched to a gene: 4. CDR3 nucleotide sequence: TGTGCCAGCTCACCCCGGACTAGCGGGAGGCCCAATGAGCAGTTCTTC. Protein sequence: CASSPRTSGRPNEQFF.